This entry lists 23 T cell receptor beta chains sequenced from one sample in a study of patients and donors after allogeneic stem cell transplantation (dated by TCRdb to the early 2020s). The library was made by RT-PCR. Reads for this sample came from a NextSeq 550. In TCRdb, the public reads were trimmed at Q25 with fastp and aligned with MiXCR, with productive beta chains retained. Identical CDR3 protein sequences are pooled into one entry, listed with their most common genes and DNA. A total of about 960,000 distinct CDR3 sequences appear in this sample, approximately 19% of them only once. Together, the top ten hold 5% to 7.5% of the sample. Specimen: blood, either unsorted or a sorted T cell fraction (not recorded which). These receptors came from a human donor who was either an allogeneic HSCT recipient or a stem cell or donor lymphocyte infusion donor (not recorded which). It is not recorded whose cells these are; they may come from a transplant donor.

V usage is TRBV5-1 and J usage is TRBJ1-2; 8 bases line up with TRBD1. J gave up 0 bases and V 5 bases, and 3 bases lay outside the gene matches. Per germline, CDR1 SGHRS and CDR2 YFSETQ. The CDR3 loop spans 14 amino acids. DNA for the CDR3: TGCGCCAGCAGTCCGGGACAGGCTAACTATGGCTACACCTTC. This encodes CASSPGQANYGYTF.

This clonotype was detected many times. V is TRBV5-6 and J is TRBJ2-1; 8 bases align to TRBD2. CDR3 length: 16 amino acids. In germline, CDR1 is SGHDT, CDR2 YYEEEE. Germline trimming cut 4 bases from V and 4 bases from J; bases unmatched to any gene: 10. For the CDR3, the DNA is TGTGCCAGCAGCCCGGCCCCAAGCGGGGGATACAATGAGCAGTTCTTC. Translated: CASSPAPSGGYNEQFF.

This clonotype was recorded a few times. The chain employs TRBV12-3 or TRBV12-4 and TRBJ1-2; TRBD1 is a possible D gene (6 bases). The CDR3 totals 14 residues. V was clipped by 6 bases and J by 3 bases, with 14 bases between them. The CDR3 here is CASSPGQSHYGYTF. In DNA, the CDR3 is TGTGCCAGCAGCCCCGGACAGAGTCACTATGGCTACACCTTC.

The chain uses TRBV6-5 and TRBJ2-2, with a possible D match to TRBD2 (5 bases). V shed 2 bases and J shed 6 bases, with 7 bases lying between them. The CDR3 sequence is 13 residues long. The germline V gene has CDR1 MNHEY and CDR2 SVGAGI. The CDR3 is CASSYVEAGELFF. The CDR3 bases are TGTGCCAGCAGTTACGTGGAGGCCGGGGAGCTGTTTTTT.

This clonotype was found many times. V usage is TRBV12-3 or TRBV12-4 and J usage is TRBJ1-2, with 9 bases lining up with TRBD1. V lost 4 bases, J lost 7 bases, and 13 bases stayed unmatched. The CDR3 is made up of 16 amino acids. This CDR3 reads CASSSITSGTGRGYTF. The CDR3, as DNA: TGTGCCAGCAGTTCCATCACCTCCGGGACAGGGCGTGGCTACACCTTC.

This clonotype has more than one count but fewer than ten. The chain carries TRBV27 and TRBJ2-7; D perhaps matches TRBD1 (6 bases). The germline V and J ends were trimmed by 2 bases and 4 bases, with 15 bases remaining between them. This CDR3 is 15 amino acids long. Germline loops: CDR1 MNHEY, CDR2 SMNVEV (reference sequence). The CDR3 loop is CASSLVQGREYEQYF. The CDR3 DNA reads TGTGCCAGCAGTTTAGTTCAGGGGAGAGAGTACGAGCAGTACTTC.

This chain uses TRBV19 with TRBJ2-7; D perhaps matches TRBD2 (5 bases). This CDR3 is built from 13 residues. Trimming removed 3 bases from V and 0 bases from J, with 6 bases in between. The germline CDR1 and CDR2 sequences are LNHDA and SQIVND (reference sequence). CDR3 residues: CASSMTNSYEQYF. The CDR3 nucleotides read TGTGCCAGTAGTATGACTAACTCCTACGAGCAGTACTTC.

This clonotype was seen only a few times. J is TRBJ2-1 and V is TRBV4-1; 7 bases are shared with TRBD2. The CDR3 is 15 amino acids. CDR1 is MGHRA, CDR2 YSYEKL, per germline. V lost 4 bases, J lost 0 bases, and 3 bases stayed unmatched. The CDR3 spells CASSPASGSYNEQFF. DNA of the CDR3: TGCGCCAGCAGCCCCGCTAGCGGCTCCTACAATGAGCAGTTCTTC.

About this clonotype itself: A much larger clone lies a single base off, so this may be a read error. The chain uses TRBV7-9 and TRBJ2-1; D is perhaps TRBD2 (6 bases). V dropped 5 bases and J dropped 7 bases, with 18 bases sitting between them. The germline V gene has CDR1 SEHNR and CDR2 FQNEAQ (reference sequence). The CDR3 totals 15 residues. The CDR3 coding sequence is TGTGCCAGCAGCCGGCTGACGGGAGCGGAAAATGAGCAGTTCTTC. Protein: CASSRLTGAENEQFF.

J is TRBJ1-2 and V is TRBV4-2; a possible D gene is TRBD1 (6 bases). This CDR3 is 14 amino acids long. V was trimmed by 1 base and J by 8 bases, leaving 14 bases between them. Germline V lookup: CDR1 LGHNA, CDR2 YNFKEQ. The DNA of the CDR3 is TGTGCCAGCAGCCAAGTAGGGGGACTTGAGGGCTACACCTTC. Its protein product is CASSQVGGLEGYTF.

This clonotype was detected only a few times. The V call is TRBV25-1, the J call TRBJ2-2; TRBD1 might be the D (5 bases). Trimming took off 1 base at V and 4 bases at J, with 16 bases between the two ends. CDR3 size: 17 residues. Germline CDR1 and CDR2: MGHDK and SYGVNS. The CDR3 loop is CASSELGSTGPTGELFF. DNA of the CDR3: TGTGCCAGCAGTGAATTAGGCAGTACAGGCCCCACCGGGGAGCTGTTTTTT.

The rearrangement uses TRBV4-1 and TRBJ2-1; D perhaps matches TRBD1 (5 bases). V lost 3 bases and J 6 bases, leaving 18 bases between the germline ends. Germline loops: CDR1 MGHRA, CDR2 YSYEKL. There are 16 residues in the CDR3. The CDR3 DNA reads as TGCGCCAGCAGCCACACAAAGGGGTGGAGTTCCAATGAGCAGTTCTTC. It translates to CASSHTKGWSSNEQFF.

This clonotype appeared many times. The rearrangement uses TRBV5-1 and TRBJ1-6; D is unclear. V lost 2 bases to trimming and J lost 7 bases, with 10 bases between them. Germline V gene lookup returns CDR1 SGHRS and CDR2 YFSETQ. This CDR3 is built from 14 residues. Written as DNA, the CDR3 is TGCGCCAGCAGCTTCCCAGGAAGGAATTCACCCCTCCACTTT. Its translation is CASSFPGRNSPLHF.

CDR3 amino acids: CASRADSYGYTF. Written as DNA, the CDR3 is TGTGCCAGCAGGGCTGACAGCTATGGCTACACCTTC. V usage is TRBV2 and J usage is TRBJ1-2, with a tentative D call TRBD1 (5 bases). The germline gives CDR1 SNHLY, CDR2 FYNNEI. The CDR3 is made up of 12 amino acids. The V gene lost 6 bases and the J gene lost 4 bases, with 9 bases spanning the gap.

J is TRBJ2-3 and V is TRBV7-2; either TRBD1 or TRBD2 may fit D (5 bases each). The germline CDR1 and CDR2 sequences are SGHTA and FQGNSA. Between the trimmed V and J ends, which lost 7 bases and 3 bases, there was a span of 14 bases. The CDR3 is 14 amino acids. The CDR3 DNA reads as TGTGCCAGCAACGTCGGGACGAATACAGATACGCAGTATTTT. It specifies CASNVGTNTDTQYF.

The table lists this clonotype with a few counts. The gene calls are TRBV11-2 and TRBJ2-7; the D is unclear. CDR3 length equals 12 residues. The V end was cut by 3 bases, the J end by 7 bases, with 10 bases between. Germline V CDR1 and CDR2: SGHAT, FQNNGV. CDR3 nucleotide sequence: TGTGCCAGCAGCTTCGGGTTGTTGGAGCAGTACTTC. Protein sequence: CASSFGLLEQYF. The full variable domain, with the rest looked up from reference TRBV11-2 and TRBJ2-7, is EAGVAQSPRYKIIEKRQSVAFWCNPISGHATLYWYQQILGQGPKLLIQFQNNGVVDDSQLPKDRFSAERLKGVDSTLKIQPAKLEDSAVYLCASSFGLLEQYFGPGTRLTVT.

The chain uses TRBV5-4 and TRBJ1-2; 7 nucleotides align to TRBD1. Germline CDR1 is SGHNT and CDR2 is YYREEE (reference sequence). This CDR3 region has 14 residues. Losses at the gene ends were 4 bases for V and 3 bases for J; bases not matched to a gene: 6. CDR3 protein: CASSPKTGHYGYTF. CDR3 coding DNA: TGTGCCAGCAGCCCAAAGACAGGGCACTATGGCTACACCTTC.

The chain employs TRBV5-4 and TRBJ2-3, with D hard to call. The germline gives CDR1 SGHNT, CDR2 YYREEE (reference sequence). The CDR3 sequence is 14 residues long. V lost 6 bases and J lost 2, with 13 bases in between. In DNA, the CDR3 is TGTGCCAGCACCCGGTGGGCTTTCACAGATACGCAGTATTTT. It specifies CASTRWAFTDTQYF.

This clonotype was seen a handful of times. The rearrangement joins TRBV6-5 to TRBJ1-6; a possible D gene is TRBD1 (5 bases). Germline values: CDR1 MNHEY, CDR2 SVGAGI. The CDR3 covers 16 residues. Trimming left V 0 bases short and J 6 bases short, with 12 bases between. CDR3: CASSYSRGQFNSPLHF. The CDR3 nucleotides read TGTGCCAGCAGTTACTCGAGGGGCCAATTTAATTCACCCCTCCACTTT.

A single count supports this clonotype. The chain employs TRBV27 and TRBJ2-7, with TRBD1 matching 9 bases. The CDR3 spans 15 residues. J gave up 4 bases and V 5 bases, and 9 bases lay outside the gene matches. The germline V gene encodes CDR1 MNHEY and CDR2 SMNVEV (reference sequence). CDR3 sequence: CASSRPSDRGYEQYF. The DNA for the CDR3 is TGTGCCAGCAGTCGTCCATCGGACAGGGGATACGAGCAGTACTTC.

This clonotype was observed many times. This chain links TRBV29-1 with TRBJ1-1; 9 bases fit TRBD1. This CDR3 is built from 13 residues. Germline V gene sequence: CDR1 SQVTM, CDR2 ANQGSEA. With 8 bases clipped from V and 2 bases from J, the junction kept 6 bases outside the gene matches. CDR3 amino acids: CSTLQGANTEAFF. DNA of the CDR3: TGCAGCACCTTACAGGGGGCTAACACTGAAGCTTTCTTT.

This clonotype has just a few counts. The rearrangement links TRBV5-6 to TRBJ1-5; the D is unclear. V was clipped by 2 bases and J by 5 bases, with 5 bases between them. Germline CDR1 reads SGHDT; CDR2 reads YYEEEE. This CDR3 has 12 amino acids. The DNA for the CDR3 is TGTGCCAGCAGCTTTTTGGATCAGCCCCAGCATTTT. This gives the protein CASSFLDQPQHF.

The chain carries TRBV2 and TRBJ1-1; D is undetermined. The CDR3 loop spans 16 amino acids. Trimming pared 5 bases from V and 1 base from J, leaving 17 bases between. Germline V CDR1 and CDR2: SNHLY, FYNNEI. The DNA of the CDR3 is TGTGCCAGCAGTCCCTCCAAACGCGGGAGGAACACTGAAGCTTTCTTT. Translation gives CASSPSKRGRNTEAFF.